Shown below are 27 T cell receptor beta chains from a single sample sequenced in a study of blood T cell repertoires in COVID-19. Sequencing was performed with immunoSEQ multiplex PCR; in TCRdb, only in-frame clones are kept and a portion is missing. This sample has about 300,000 clones; around 88% occur once, and the top ten carry 1.5% to 2%. The sample taken for sequencing was peripheral blood. These receptors all stem from a woman in her 30s with COVID-19, enrolled during active disease.

The rearrangement uses TRBV6-2 or TRBV6-3 and TRBJ2-7, with 8 bases fitting TRBD1. CDR1 and CDR2 from the germline V gene are MNHEY and SVGEGT. This CDR3 is 13 amino acids long. V was pared by 5 bases and J by 3 bases, with 3 bases of the junction left unmatched. The CDR3 DNA reads as TGTGCCAGCAGTAAGGGACAGGTCTACGAGCAGTACTTC. Translated, it gives CASSKGQVYEQYF.

This clone was seen once. The junction and the germline gene differ at one end; a read error may be behind it. This chain connects TRBV5-5 to TRBJ1-2, with 9 bases that match TRBD1. The germline CDR1 and CDR2 sequences are SGHKS and YYEKEE (reference sequence). The CDR3 length is 14 residues. CDR3 nucleotide sequence: TGTGCCAGCTGCTTCCGGACAGGGGAAACGCGCTACACCTTC. This translates into CASCFRTGETRYTF. Full variable domain (remainder filled in from reference TRBV5-5 and TRBJ1-2): DAGVTQSPTHLIKTRGQQVTLRCSPISGHKSVSWYQQVLGQGPQFIFQYYEKEERGRGNFPDRFSARQFPNYSSELNVNALLLGDSALYLCASCFRTGETRYTFGSGTRLTVV.

V and J are TRBV5-1 and TRBJ1-1, with TRBD1 matching 8 bases. The CDR3 has 14 amino acids. Trimming took 4 bases from V and 5 from J; bases not matched to a gene: 7. CDR1 is SGHRS and CDR2 is YFSETQ in the germline V gene. The CDR3 loop reads CASSGTRGRTEAFF. DNA of the CDR3: TGCGCCAGCAGCGGAACCAGGGGGCGGACTGAAGCTTTCTTT.

This rearrangement joins TRBV6-1 to TRBJ2-7; 8 positions match TRBD1. This CDR3 spans 15 amino acids. Unmatched junction bases numbered 4, after V lost 1 base and J lost 2 bases. Germline-derived CDR1 and CDR2 are MNHNS and SASEGT. CDR3: CASSEVGTGPYEQYF. CDR3 coding DNA: TGTGCCAGCAGTGAAGTGGGGACAGGACCCTACGAGCAGTACTTC.

The J gene is TRBJ1-2, the V gene TRBV9; a possible D gene is TRBD1 (6 bases). The CDR3 totals 12 residues. The ends were cut back, 4 bases at V and 13 bases at J, with 17 bases in the middle. Germline lookup yields CDR1 SGDLS and CDR2 YYNGEE. Here the CDR3 DNA reads TGTGCCAGCAGCTTTACAGGGAGGGTTATCACCTTC. Translated, it gives CASSFTGRVITF.

The V gene is TRBV6-1, the J gene TRBJ2-7; 9 bases are shared with TRBD1. The CDR3 spans 14 residues. The J segment lost 3 bases and the V segment lost 5 bases, leaving 5 bases of the junction unmatched. In germline, CDR1 is MNHNS, CDR2 SASEGT. In DNA, the CDR3 is TGTGCCAGCAGTTCAGGACAGGGGAGCTACGAGCAGTACGTC. It yields the protein CASSSGQGSYEQYV.

This clone was counted a few times. This chain links TRBV21-1 with TRBJ2-3; the table's D gene call, TRBD2, was not cross checked with the DNA. TRBV21-1 counts as a pseudogene. The CDR3 covers 14 residues. CDR3 DNA: TGTGCCAGCAGCGCGACTACTCTCACAGATACGCAGTATTTT. Its translation is CASSATTLTDTQYF.

The V and J genes are TRBV7-8 and TRBJ2-3; 10 nucleotides align to TRBD2. Looked up from germline, CDR1 is SGHVS and CDR2 is FQNEAQ. V shed 0 bases and J 3 bases; nucleotides not matched to a gene: 0. The CDR3 runs to 15 residues. The CDR3 reads CASSLAGLATDTQYF. The CDR3 region has the DNA TGTGCCAGCAGCTTAGCGGGACTAGCGACAGATACGCAGTATTTT.

The chain uses TRBV10-3 and TRBJ1-1; tentative D call: TRBD1 (5 bases). V lost 7 bases and J lost 1, with 7 bases in between. In germline, CDR1 is ENHRY, CDR2 SYGVKD. The CDR3 has 12 residues. Here the CDR3 reads CAINQGNTEAFF. For the CDR3, the DNA is TGTGCCATCAATCAGGGGAACACTGAAGCTTTCTTT.

CDR3 in amino acids: CASSWTGRANYGYTF. The CDR3 nucleotides are TGTGCCAGCAGCTGGACAGGGAGAGCTAACTATGGCTACACCTTC. The chain carries TRBV5-5 and TRBJ1-2; 8 bases align to TRBD1. J lost 0 bases, V lost 3 bases, and 4 bases had no gene match. This CDR3 is built from 15 residues. Germline assignment: CDR1 SGHKS and CDR2 YYEKEE (reference sequence).

The sample holds a few counts of this clone. J is TRBJ1-2 and V is TRBV19, with 8 positions matching TRBD1. There are 14 residues in the CDR3. Germline lookup yields CDR1 LNHDA and CDR2 SQIVND (reference sequence). V dropped 5 bases and J dropped 3; count of bases not matched to a gene: 5. The CDR3 region is CASSLTGGYYGYTF. In nucleotides, the CDR3 is TGTGCCAGTAGTCTCACAGGGGGTTACTATGGCTACACCTTC.

This clone was seen a few times. CDR3 bases: TGTGCCAGCAGCCGTCAGCGGGATGAGCAGTTCTTC. Translation: CASSRQRDEQFF. The V and J genes are TRBV28 and TRBJ2-1, with D tentatively TRBD2 (6 bases). Germline V gene data show CDR1 as MDHEN and CDR2 as SYDVKM. This CDR3 has 12 residues. Trimming shortened V by 6 bases and J by 8 bases, and 11 bases separated the two germline ends.

This clone was picked up a small number of times. This sequence joins TRBV5-4 and TRBJ1-1; no clear D gene. The V gene's germline CDR1 is SGHNT and CDR2 YYREEE (reference sequence). Deletions cut 5 bases from V and 1 base from J, with 15 bases between. CDR3 length equals 15 residues. This chain's CDR3 is CASSADQIPNTEAFF. CDR3 bases: TGTGCCAGCAGTGCGGATCAGATCCCGAACACTGAAGCTTTCTTT.

The J gene is TRBJ2-5, the V gene TRBV28, with D maybe TRBD1 (6 bases). This CDR3 comprises 12 residues. Trimming cost V 6 bases and J 5 bases, with 10 bases left between them. CDR1 and CDR2 (germline): MDHEN, SYDVKM. The CDR3 nucleotides are TGTGCCAGCAGACAGGGAGACGAGACCCAGTACTTC. Protein sequence: CASRQGDETQYF.

The rearrangement links TRBV18 to TRBJ1-2, with D perhaps matching TRBD1 (6 bases). The CDR3 is 14 residues long. Germline V lookup: CDR1 KGHSH, CDR2 LQKENI. V lost 3 bases, J lost 8 bases, and 16 bases lay in between. The CDR3 sequence: CASSPARAGEGYTF. In nucleotides, the CDR3 is TGTGCCAGCTCACCGGCAAGGGCAGGGGAAGGCTACACCTTC.

The chain carries TRBV2 and TRBJ1-1; 9 nucleotides line up with TRBD1. The J segment lost 11 bases and the V segment lost 6 bases, leaving 13 bases of the junction unmatched. CDR3 size: 14 residues. Per the germline V gene, CDR1 is SNHLY and CDR2 is FYNNEI. This CDR3 is CASRAGQGHLMAFF. The CDR3 coding sequence is TGTGCCAGCAGAGCGGGACAGGGCCACTTGATGGCTTTCTTT. The full variable domain, with the rest looked up from reference TRBV2 and TRBJ1-1, is EPEVTQTPSHQVTQMGQEVILRCVPISNHLYFYWYRQILGQKVEFLVSFYNNEISEKSEIFDDQFSVERPDGSNFTLKIRSTKLEDSAMYFCASRAGQGHLMAFFGQGTRLTVV.

In its sample, this clone was seen once. This sequence joins TRBV28 and TRBJ1-6, with D hard to call. The ends were cut back, 5 bases at V and 10 bases at J, with 12 bases in the middle. CDR1 is MDHEN and CDR2 is SYDVKM in the germline V gene. The CDR3 extends over 13 amino acids. The chain's CDR3 is CASSNLVDSPLHF. In DNA form, the CDR3 reads TGTGCCAGCAGTAACCTAGTCGACTCACCCCTCCACTTT. Drawing the rest from reference TRBV28 and TRBJ1-6, the complete variable domain is DVKVTQSSRYLVKRTGEKVFLECVQDMDHENMFWYRQDPGLGLRLIYFSYDVKMKEKGDIPEGYSVSREKKERFSLILESASTNQTSMYLCASSNLVDSPLHFGNGTRLTVT.

The chain links TRBV5-1 to TRBJ1-5, with TRBD1 matching over 7 bases. The ends lost 0 bases at V and 6 bases at J; junction bases unmatched: 6. Per germline, CDR1 SGHRS and CDR2 YFSETQ. This CDR3 has 15 residues. The CDR3 DNA follows: TGCGCCAGCAGCTTGGAGGGGGCAAGCGGTCAGCCCCAGCATTTT. Protein: CASSLEGASGQPQHF. The full variable domain, in which reference TRBV5-1 and TRBJ1-5 provide the parts outside the CDR3, is KAGVTQTPRYLIKTRGQQVTLSCSPISGHRSVSWYQQTPGQGLQFLFEYFSETQRNKGNFPGRFSGRQFSNSRSEMNVSTLELGDSALYLCASSLEGASGQPQHFGDGTRLSIL.

The chain has TRBV11-2 and TRBJ2-7; 12 bases are a match to TRBD2. The CDR3 totals 15 residues. Germline CDR1 and CDR2: SGHAT and FQNNGV. V was pared by 5 bases and J by 4 bases, with 6 bases of the junction left unmatched. CDR3 sequence reads: CASSTGTSGGYEQYF. The CDR3 DNA follows: TGTGCCAGCAGCACAGGTACTAGCGGGGGGTACGAGCAGTACTTC.

The chain carries TRBV27 and TRBJ1-2, with D perhaps TRBD1 (6 bases). Germline CDR1 MNHEY, CDR2 SMNVEV (reference sequence). V lost 4 bases and J 6 bases, leaving 15 bases between the germline ends. This CDR3 comprises 14 residues. This CDR3 is CASSSSQGFNGYTF. The CDR3 bases are TGTGCCAGCAGTTCCTCACAGGGTTTTAATGGCTACACCTTC.

About this clone: The sample has other DNA sequences that encode this CDR3 too. V and J are TRBV12-3 or TRBV12-4 and TRBJ1-5; D is unclear. Trimming removed 3 bases at V and 2 bases at J, with 2 bases between. The CDR3 covers 12 residues. In DNA form, the CDR3 reads TGTGCCAGCAGTTTCGGCAATCAGCCCCAGCATTTT. As protein: CASSFGNQPQHF.

The sample holds a few counts of this clone. The V gene is TRBV9, the J gene TRBJ1-1; possibly TRBD1 for D (5 bases). Germline loops: CDR1 SGDLS, CDR2 YYNGEE. This CDR3 is built from 13 residues. Trimming left V 2 bases short and J 1 base short, with 6 bases between. The CDR3 spells CASSVDRNTEAFF. The CDR3 coding sequence is TGTGCCAGCAGCGTCGACAGGAACACTGAAGCTTTCTTT.

The chain carries TRBV20-1 and TRBJ2-3, with 8 bases identical to TRBD2. The CDR3 contains 13 residues. Germline assignment: CDR1 DFQATT and CDR2 SNEGSKA (reference sequence). Trimming took 3 bases from V and 4 from J; bases not matched to a gene: 3. DNA for the CDR3: TGCAGTGCTAGTGAGCGGGGGTCAGATACGCAGTATTTT. Translation gives CSASERGSDTQYF.

A single count supports this clone. Here the CDR3 reads CASSVGTDQETQYF. In DNA, the CDR3 is TGTGCCAGCAGCGTAGGGACAGACCAAGAGACCCAGTACTTC. J is TRBJ2-5 and V is TRBV9; possible D gene TRBD1, 6 bases. This CDR3 contains 14 residues. CDR1 is SGDLS, CDR2 YYNGEE, per germline. Trimming removed 0 bases from V and 0 bases from J, with 6 bases in between.

This chain joins TRBV6-1 and TRBJ1-2; D remains ambiguous. The V and J ends lost 2 bases and 3 bases respectively, with 7 bases between them. The CDR3 is 13 residues long. Germline CDR1 and CDR2: MNHNS and SASEGT. Here the CDR3 reads CASSERRHYGYTF. The CDR3 bases are TGTGCCAGCAGTGAAAGGAGGCACTATGGCTACACCTTC.

The chain combines TRBV6-6 with TRBJ2-6; D unresolved. V lost 8 bases and J 2 bases, leaving 7 bases between the germline ends. The CDR3 totals 13 residues. Germline V lookup: CDR1 MNHNY, CDR2 SVGAGI (reference sequence). The CDR3 loop reads CASRHTGANVLTF. CDR3 DNA sequence: TGTGCCAGCCGACACACTGGGGCCAACGTCCTGACTTTC.

The genes are TRBV2 and TRBJ2-3; D is unresolved. The V end was cut by 3 bases, the J end by 2 bases, with 12 bases between. CDR1 SNHLY and CDR2 FYNNEI come from the germline V gene. This CDR3 has 15 amino acids. For the CDR3, the DNA is TGTGCCAGCAGTGAGGCAGCGAGAGACACAGATACGCAGTATTTT. Encoded protein: CASSEAARDTDTQYF.